A single sample gave rise to the 13 T cell receptor beta chains below, sequenced in a study of shared clonotypes between healthy human individuals. Measured with immunoSEQ multiplex PCR; TCRdb has only the in-frame clones, and not every one. The profile shows roughly 500,000 clones, about 85% of them singletons. Sequenced sample: PBMCs. All receptors come from a woman aged 40-49 years in good health. Some clones in this sample may be carry-over from other donors' samples.

Of note for this clone: It differs at one base from a far larger clone, so likely a read error. V and J are TRBV5-7 and TRBJ1-1; D is uncertain. TRBV5-7 is assigned to the ORF class and has an uncertain function. The germline V and J ends were trimmed by 3 bases and 1 base, with 7 bases remaining between them. The CDR3 is 13 residues long. The CDR3 bases are TGTGCCAGCAGCTCGGAAGGGAACACTGAAGCTTTCTTT. Its protein is CASSSEGNTEAFF.

The sample holds many counts of this clone. The sample carries other DNA sequences with the same CDR3. The chain joins TRBV5-6 to TRBJ2-3; 7 nucleotides line up with TRBD2. With 0 bases clipped from V and 0 bases from J, the junction kept 4 bases outside the gene matches. Germline lookup yields CDR1 SGHDT and CDR2 YYEEEE. CDR3 length: 16 amino acids. This chain's CDR3 is CASSLAWGGSTDTQYF. As DNA, the CDR3 is TGTGCCAGCAGCTTGGCCTGGGGAGGGAGCACAGATACGCAGTATTTT.

The V and J genes are TRBV4-1 and TRBJ1-1; D is perhaps TRBD1 (6 bases). CDR1 and CDR2 (germline): MGHRA, YSYEKL. CDR3 length equals 14 residues. The ends were cut back, 4 bases at V and 3 bases at J, with 12 bases in the middle. CDR3 DNA: TGCGCCAGCAGCCCCGGGACACTTTACACTGAAGCTTTCTTT. It codes for CASSPGTLYTEAFF.

The count of this clone is one. The CDR3 protein is CASSTTGTSGNTIYF. The CDR3 DNA sequence: TGTGCCAGTAGTACCACGGGCACCTCTGGAAACACCATATATTTT. This sequence joins TRBV19 and TRBJ1-3; D not resolved. Germline V gene data show CDR1 as LNHDA and CDR2 as SQIVND (reference sequence). This CDR3 has 15 residues. V lost 4 bases and J 0 bases, leaving 10 bases between the germline ends. Full variable domain (rest looked up from reference TRBV19 and TRBJ1-3): DGGITQSPKYLFRKEGQNVTLSCEQNLNHDAMYWYRQDPGQGLRLIYYSQIVNDFQKGDIAEGYSVSREKKESFPLTVTSAQKNPTAFYLCASSTTGTSGNTIYFGEGSWLTVV.

This sequence joins TRBV7-2 and TRBJ2-3; 7 bases are shared with TRBD1. The CDR3 is made up of 16 amino acids. V lost 2 bases, J lost 1 base, and 6 bases stayed unmatched. Germline lookup yields CDR1 SGHTA and CDR2 FQGNSA. CDR3 nucleotides: TGTGCCAGCAGCTTACCCCCAGGGACAGGCACAGATACGCAGTATTTT. It yields the protein CASSLPPGTGTDTQYF.

The chain combines TRBV28 with TRBJ2-1, with TRBD2 matching over 9 bases. In germline, CDR1 is MDHEN, CDR2 SYDVKM. V was pared by 3 bases and J by 1 base, with 7 bases of the junction left unmatched. This CDR3 is 17 amino acids long. The CDR3 coding sequence is TGTGCCAGCAGTTTTCTCCGACTAGCGGAGTCCTACAATGAGCAGTTCTTC. Amino acid sequence: CASSFLRLAESYNEQFF.

This rearrangement joins TRBV7-9 to TRBJ2-7; D is uncertain. CDR1 is SEHNR and CDR2 is FQNEAQ in the germline V gene (reference sequence). The length of the CDR3 is 13 residues. Trimming pared 1 base from V and 6 bases from J, leaving 10 bases between. CDR3 region: CASSLEDWGEQYF. The CDR3 DNA reads as TGTGCCAGCAGCTTAGAAGACTGGGGCGAGCAGTACTTC. Full variable domain (rest looked up from reference TRBV7-9 and TRBJ2-7): DTGVSQNPRHKITKRGQNVTFRCDPISEHNRLYWYRQTLGQGPEFLTYFQNEAQLEKSRLLSDRFSAERPKGSFSTLEIQRTEQGDSAMYLCASSLEDWGEQYFGPGTRLTVT.

The chain combines TRBV7-2 with TRBJ1-5; maybe TRBD1 (5 bases). This CDR3 has 17 residues. V was clipped by 5 bases and J by 5 bases, with 22 bases between them. Germline V gene lookup returns CDR1 SGHTA and CDR2 FQGNSA. The chain's CDR3 is CASSPVRRGTKDQPQHF. In DNA form, the CDR3 reads TGTGCCAGCAGCCCCGTCAGGCGAGGGACGAAGGATCAGCCCCAGCATTTT.

With respect to this clone: This sample also contains other DNA sequences that code for the same CDR3. The V and J genes are TRBV28 and TRBJ1-5, with D possibly TRBD1 on 6 matching bases. V was shortened by 5 bases and J by 3 bases, with 8 bases between the two germline ends. Germline-derived CDR1 and CDR2 are MDHEN and SYDVKM. The CDR3 covers 13 residues. The CDR3 loop is CASSRTVNQPQHF. The CDR3 bases are TGTGCCAGCAGTCGGACAGTCAATCAGCCCCAGCATTTT. The full variable domain, rest sourced from reference TRBV28 and TRBJ1-5, is DVKVTQSSRYLVKRTGEKVFLECVQDMDHENMFWYRQDPGLGLRLIYFSYDVKMKEKGDIPEGYSVSREKKERFSLILESASTNQTSMYLCASSRTVNQPQHFGDGTRLSIL.

The V call is TRBV6-5, the J call TRBJ2-7, with 7 nucleotides matching TRBD2. The CDR3 is 13 residues long. Germline-derived CDR1 and CDR2 are MNHEY and SVGAGI. Unmatched junction bases numbered 4, after V lost 5 bases and J lost 3 bases. The CDR3 spells CASSPGLSYEQYF. DNA of the CDR3: TGTGCCAGCAGTCCGGGACTAAGCTACGAGCAGTACTTC.

This chain's CDR3 is CASSVGQAQSYEQYF. CDR3 DNA sequence: TGTGCCAGCAGTGTTGGCCAGGCACAGTCCTACGAGCAGTACTTC. V and J are TRBV2 and TRBJ2-7; D remains unclear. Germline CDR1 SNHLY, CDR2 FYNNEI. The length of the CDR3 is 15 residues. Trimming stripped 4 bases from V and 1 base from J, with 14 bases between.

The chain combines TRBV7-9 with TRBJ1-5; D not resolved. Trimming removed 3 bases at V and 7 bases at J, with 10 bases between. The CDR3 has 13 residues. Per the germline V gene, CDR1 is SEHNR and CDR2 is FQNEAQ (reference sequence). This chain's CDR3 is CASSFEGQQPQHF. The CDR3 bases are TGTGCCAGCAGCTTTGAGGGCCAACAGCCCCAGCATTTT.

V gene TRBV7-9 combines with J gene TRBJ1-1; the match to TRBD1 covers 9 bases. The CDR3 runs to 14 residues. CDR1 is SEHNR and CDR2 is FQNEAQ in the germline V gene (reference sequence). V trimming: 1 base; J trimming: 7 bases; junction bases outside the gene matches: 4. CDR3 loop: CASSLDRDRDEAFF. CDR3 bases: TGTGCCAGCAGCTTAGACCGGGACAGGGATGAAGCTTTCTTT.